This T cell receptor beta chain was identified in a study of beta chain features in type 1 diabetes. Study-wide points: Insertions at VDJ junctions were less frequent in type 1 diabetes patients. These patients also deleted more nucleotides at the same junctions. TCRB CDR3 length was moderately but significantly reduced in all four CD4+ subsets of Type 1 diabetes patients.

The authors reverse transcribed all of the isolated RNA, so sequencing captured expressed TCRB transcripts. Method: immunoSEQ multiplex PCR; TCRdb's copy keeps in-frame clones and lacks some. The sample carries 500,000 to 650,000 clones, 12% recorded once. Of note for this clone: Its antigen remains unidentified. This same CDR3 is encoded by further DNA sequences in the sample.

The CDR3 consists of 12 residues. Germline lookup yields CDR1 SQVTM and CDR2 ANQGSEA. V was pared by 0 bases and J by 4 bases, with 7 bases between. The chain couples TRBV29-1 to TRBJ2-7; a weak D match, TRBD1 (6 bases). The sequence derives from a man younger than 45 with type 1 diabetes. The sequencing input was naive CD4+ T cells from blood. CDR3 in DNA: TGCAGCGTTGAAGAACAGGGATACGAGCAGTACTTC. Its translation is CSVEEQGYEQYF.